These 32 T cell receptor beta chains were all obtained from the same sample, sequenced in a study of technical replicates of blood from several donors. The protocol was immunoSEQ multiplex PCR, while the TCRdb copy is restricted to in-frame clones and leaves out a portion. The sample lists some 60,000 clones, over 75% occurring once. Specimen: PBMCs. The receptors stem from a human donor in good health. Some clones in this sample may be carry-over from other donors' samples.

As DNA, the CDR3 is TGTGCCAGCAGTTTAGGGGCTTACAATGAGCAGTTCTTC. Protein sequence: CASSLGAYNEQFF. This sequence joins TRBV6-5 and TRBJ2-1; a possible D gene is TRBD1 (5 bases). Trimming stripped 4 bases from V and 4 bases from J, with 8 bases between. The CDR3 consists of 13 residues. Germline V CDR1 and CDR2: MNHEY, SVGAGI.

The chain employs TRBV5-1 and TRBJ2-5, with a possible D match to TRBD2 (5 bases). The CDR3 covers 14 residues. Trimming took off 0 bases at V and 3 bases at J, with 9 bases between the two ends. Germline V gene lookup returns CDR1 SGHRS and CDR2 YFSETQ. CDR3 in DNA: TGCGCCAGCAGCTTGGCCTCACTAGAAGAGACCCAGTACTTC. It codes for CASSLASLEETQYF.

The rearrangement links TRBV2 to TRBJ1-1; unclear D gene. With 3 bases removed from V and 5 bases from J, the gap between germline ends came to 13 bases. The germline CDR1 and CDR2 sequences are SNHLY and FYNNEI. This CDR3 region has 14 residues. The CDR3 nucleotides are TGTGCCAGCAGTGAGGGCAGCTATCCAACTGAAGCTTTCTTT. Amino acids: CASSEGSYPTEAFF.

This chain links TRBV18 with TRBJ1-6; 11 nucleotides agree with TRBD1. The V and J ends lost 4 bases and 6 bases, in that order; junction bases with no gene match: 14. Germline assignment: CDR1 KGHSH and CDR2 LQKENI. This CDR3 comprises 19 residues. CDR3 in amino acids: CASSLIRTGGAEGNSPLHF. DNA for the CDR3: TGTGCCAGCTCACTAATCCGGACAGGGGGCGCGGAGGGTAATTCACCCCTCCACTTT.

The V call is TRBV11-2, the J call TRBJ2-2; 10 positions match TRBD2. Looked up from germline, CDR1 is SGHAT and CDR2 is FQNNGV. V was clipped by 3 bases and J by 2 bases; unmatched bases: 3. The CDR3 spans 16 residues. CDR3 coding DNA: TGTGCCAGCAGCTTCCAGCGGGGGGGAAACACCGGGGAGCTGTTTTTT. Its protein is CASSFQRGGNTGELFF.

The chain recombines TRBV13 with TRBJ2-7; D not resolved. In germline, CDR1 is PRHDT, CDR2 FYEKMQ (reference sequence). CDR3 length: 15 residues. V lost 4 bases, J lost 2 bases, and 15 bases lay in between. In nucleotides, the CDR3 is TGTGCCAGCAGCTCGAATTCCGACAAAACCTACGAGCAGTACTTC. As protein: CASSSNSDKTYEQYF. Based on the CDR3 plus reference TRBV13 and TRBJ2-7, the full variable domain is AAGVIQSPRHLIKEKRETATLKCYPIPRHDTVYWYQQGPGQDPQFLISFYEKMQSDKGSIPDRFSAQQFSDYHSELNMSSLELGDSALYFCASSSNSDKTYEQYFGPGTRLTVT.

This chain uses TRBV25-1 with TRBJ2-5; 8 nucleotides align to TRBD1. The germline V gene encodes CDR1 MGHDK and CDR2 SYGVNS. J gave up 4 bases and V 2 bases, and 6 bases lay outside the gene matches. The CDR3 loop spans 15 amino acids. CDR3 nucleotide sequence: TGTGCCAGCAGTGAACCAGGGGGCGCGATAGAGACCCAGTACTTC. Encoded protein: CASSEPGGAIETQYF.

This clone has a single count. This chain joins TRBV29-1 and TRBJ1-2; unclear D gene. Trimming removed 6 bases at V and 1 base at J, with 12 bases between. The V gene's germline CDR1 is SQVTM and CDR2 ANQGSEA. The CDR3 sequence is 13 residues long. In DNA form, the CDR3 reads TGCAGCGTGTCAGACAAGCTTAACTATGGCTACACCTTC. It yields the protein CSVSDKLNYGYTF.

This CDR3 is CASTAGLAGGKNEQFF. Here the CDR3 DNA reads TGTGCCAGCACGGCTGGACTAGCGGGAGGGAAAAATGAGCAGTTCTTC. V is TRBV9 and J is TRBJ2-1; 15 bases line up with TRBD2. V trimming: 6 bases; J trimming: 7 bases; junction bases outside the gene matches: 8. Germline lookup yields CDR1 SGDLS and CDR2 YYNGEE. The CDR3 contains 16 residues. Full variable domain (remainder filled in from reference TRBV9 and TRBJ2-1): DSGVTQTPKHLITATGQRVTLRCSPRSGDLSVYWYQQSLDQGLQFLIQYYNGEERAKGNILERFSAQQFPDLHSELNLSSLELGDSALYFCASTAGLAGGKNEQFFGPGTRLTVL.

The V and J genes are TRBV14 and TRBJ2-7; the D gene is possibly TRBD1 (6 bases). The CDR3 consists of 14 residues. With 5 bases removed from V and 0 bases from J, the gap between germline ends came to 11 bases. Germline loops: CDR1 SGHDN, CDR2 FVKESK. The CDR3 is CASSSDRISYEQYF. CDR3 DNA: TGTGCCAGCAGCTCCGACAGGATCTCCTACGAGCAGTACTTC.

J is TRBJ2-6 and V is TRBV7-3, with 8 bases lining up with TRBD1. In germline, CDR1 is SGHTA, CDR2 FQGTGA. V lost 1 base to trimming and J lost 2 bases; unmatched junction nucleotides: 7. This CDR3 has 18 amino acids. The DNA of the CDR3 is TGTGCCAGCAGCTTAAGTCCAGGGGGCGCAACTGGGGCCAACGTCCTGACTTTC. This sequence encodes CASSLSPGGATGANVLTF.

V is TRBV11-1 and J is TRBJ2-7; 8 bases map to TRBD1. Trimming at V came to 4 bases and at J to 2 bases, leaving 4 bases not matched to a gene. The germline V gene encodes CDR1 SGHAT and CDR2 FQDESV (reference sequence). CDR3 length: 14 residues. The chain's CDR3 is CASSSPGQAYEQYF. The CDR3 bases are TGTGCCAGCAGCTCACCGGGACAGGCCTACGAGCAGTACTTC.

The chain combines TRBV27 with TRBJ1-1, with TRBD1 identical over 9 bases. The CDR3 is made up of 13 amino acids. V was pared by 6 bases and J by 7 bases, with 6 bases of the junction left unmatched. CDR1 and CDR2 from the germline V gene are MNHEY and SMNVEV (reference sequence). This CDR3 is CASSSGQGREAFF. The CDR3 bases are TGTGCCAGCAGCTCGGGACAGGGCCGTGAAGCTTTCTTT.

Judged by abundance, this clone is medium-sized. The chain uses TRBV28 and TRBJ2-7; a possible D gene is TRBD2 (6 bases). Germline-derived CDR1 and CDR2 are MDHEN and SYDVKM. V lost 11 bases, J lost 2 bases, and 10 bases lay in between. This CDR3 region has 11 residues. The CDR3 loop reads CAWGRTYEQYF. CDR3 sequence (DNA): TGTGCCTGGGGGAGGACCTACGAGCAGTACTTC.

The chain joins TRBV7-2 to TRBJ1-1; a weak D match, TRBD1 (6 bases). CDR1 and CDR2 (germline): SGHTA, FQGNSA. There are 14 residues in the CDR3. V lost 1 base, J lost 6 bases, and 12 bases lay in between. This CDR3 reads CASSLVGGRSEAFF. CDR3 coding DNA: TGTGCCAGCAGCTTAGTTGGGGGCAGGTCTGAAGCTTTCTTT.

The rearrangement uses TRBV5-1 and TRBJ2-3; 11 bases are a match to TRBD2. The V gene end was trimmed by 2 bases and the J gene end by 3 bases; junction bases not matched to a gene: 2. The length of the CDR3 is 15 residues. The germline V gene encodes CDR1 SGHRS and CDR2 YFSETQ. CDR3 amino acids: CASSLLAGETDTQYF. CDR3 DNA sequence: TGCGCCAGCAGCTTACTAGCGGGGGAGACAGATACGCAGTATTTT.

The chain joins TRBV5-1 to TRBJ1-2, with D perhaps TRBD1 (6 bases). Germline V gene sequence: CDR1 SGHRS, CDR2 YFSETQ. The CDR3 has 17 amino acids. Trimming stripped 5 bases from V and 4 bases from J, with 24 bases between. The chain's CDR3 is CASRLIFRTERAYGYTF. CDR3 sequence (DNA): TGCGCCAGCAGACTCATTTTCCGGACAGAGAGAGCCTATGGCTACACCTTC.

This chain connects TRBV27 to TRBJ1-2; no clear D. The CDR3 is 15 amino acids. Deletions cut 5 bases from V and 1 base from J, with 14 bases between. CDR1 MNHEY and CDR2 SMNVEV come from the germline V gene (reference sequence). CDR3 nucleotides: TGTGCCAGCAGTCTGCGGGGAACTCTTAACTATGGCTACACCTTC. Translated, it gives CASSLRGTLNYGYTF.

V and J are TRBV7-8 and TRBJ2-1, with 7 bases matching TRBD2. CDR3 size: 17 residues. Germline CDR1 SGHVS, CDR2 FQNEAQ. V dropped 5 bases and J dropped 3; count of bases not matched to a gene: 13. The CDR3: CASSRASLSGVYNEQFF. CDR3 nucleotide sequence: TGTGCCAGCAGCCGCGCGTCACTCAGCGGGGTCTACAATGAGCAGTTCTTC.

The CDR3, as DNA: TGTGCCAGCAGCCAAGAGAGGGGGGGCGGCACAGATACGCAGTATTTT. This encodes CASSQERGGGTDTQYF. The chain is built from TRBV4-2 and TRBJ2-3; D is perhaps TRBD2 (7 bases). Germline CDR1 reads LGHNA; CDR2 reads YNFKEQ. V was shortened by 0 bases and J by 1 base, with 11 bases between the two germline ends. CDR3 length: 16 amino acids.

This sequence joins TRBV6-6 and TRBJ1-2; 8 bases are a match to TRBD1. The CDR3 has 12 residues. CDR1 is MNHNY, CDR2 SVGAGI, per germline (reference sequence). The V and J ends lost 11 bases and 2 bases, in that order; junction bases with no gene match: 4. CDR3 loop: CAVDRENYGYTF. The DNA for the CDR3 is TGTGCCGTGGACAGGGAAAACTATGGCTACACCTTC.

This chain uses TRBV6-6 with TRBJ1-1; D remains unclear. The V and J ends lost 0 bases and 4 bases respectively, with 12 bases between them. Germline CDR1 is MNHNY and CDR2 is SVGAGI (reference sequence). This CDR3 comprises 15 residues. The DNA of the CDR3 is TGTGCCAGCAGTTACTCCAAAGGAGCGACCACTGAAGCTTTCTTT. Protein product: CASSYSKGATTEAFF.

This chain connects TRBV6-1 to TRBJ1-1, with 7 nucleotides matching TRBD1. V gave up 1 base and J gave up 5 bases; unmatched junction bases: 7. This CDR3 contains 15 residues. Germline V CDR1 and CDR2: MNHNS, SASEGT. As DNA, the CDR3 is TGTGCCAGCAGTGAAGGGATAGACAGGGCTACTGAAGCTTTCTTT. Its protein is CASSEGIDRATEAFF.

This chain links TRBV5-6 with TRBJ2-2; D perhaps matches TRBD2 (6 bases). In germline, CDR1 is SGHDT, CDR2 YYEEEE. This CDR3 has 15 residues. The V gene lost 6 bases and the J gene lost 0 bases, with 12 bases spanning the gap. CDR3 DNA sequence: TGTGCCAGCACACCGGACTACGCGAACACCGGGGAGCTGTTTTTT. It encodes CASTPDYANTGELFF.

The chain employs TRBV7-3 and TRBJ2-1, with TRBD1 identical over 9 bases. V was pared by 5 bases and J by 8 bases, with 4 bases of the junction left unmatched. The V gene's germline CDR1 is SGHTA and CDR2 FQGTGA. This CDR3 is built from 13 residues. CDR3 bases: TGTGCCAGCAGCCAGACAGGGGGATATGAGCAGTTCTTC. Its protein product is CASSQTGGYEQFF.

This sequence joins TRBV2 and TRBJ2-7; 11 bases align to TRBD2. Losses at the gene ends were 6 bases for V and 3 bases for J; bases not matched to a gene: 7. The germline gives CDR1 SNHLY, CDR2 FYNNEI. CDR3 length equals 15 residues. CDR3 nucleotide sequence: TGTGCCAGCAGCGCATCACTAGCGGGAGACTACGAGCAGTACTTC. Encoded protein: CASSASLAGDYEQYF.

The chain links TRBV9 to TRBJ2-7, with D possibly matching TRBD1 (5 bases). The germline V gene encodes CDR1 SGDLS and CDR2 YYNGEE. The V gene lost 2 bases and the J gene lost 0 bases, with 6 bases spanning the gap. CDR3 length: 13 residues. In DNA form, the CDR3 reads TGTGCCAGCAGCGTTCAGGGCTCCTACGAGCAGTACTTC. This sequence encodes CASSVQGSYEQYF.

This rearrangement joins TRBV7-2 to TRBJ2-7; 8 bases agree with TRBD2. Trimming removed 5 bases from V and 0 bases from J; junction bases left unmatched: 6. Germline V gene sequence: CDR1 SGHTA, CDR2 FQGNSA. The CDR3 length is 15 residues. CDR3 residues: CASSRSLAASYEQYF. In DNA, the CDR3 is TGTGCCAGCAGCCGCTCACTAGCGGCCTCCTACGAGCAGTACTTC. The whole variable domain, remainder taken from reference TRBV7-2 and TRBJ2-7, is GAGVSQSPSNKVTEKGKDVELRCDPISGHTALYWYRQSLGQGLEFLIYFQGNSAPDKSGLPSDRFSAERTGGSVSTLTIQRTQQEDSAVYLCASSRSLAASYEQYFGPGTRLTVT.

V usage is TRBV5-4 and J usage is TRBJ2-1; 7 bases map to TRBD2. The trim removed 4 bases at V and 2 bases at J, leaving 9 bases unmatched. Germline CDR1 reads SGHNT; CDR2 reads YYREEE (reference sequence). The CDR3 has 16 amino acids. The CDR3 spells CASSARTSGAYNEQFF. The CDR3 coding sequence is TGTGCCAGCAGCGCACGGACGAGCGGGGCCTACAATGAGCAGTTCTTC.

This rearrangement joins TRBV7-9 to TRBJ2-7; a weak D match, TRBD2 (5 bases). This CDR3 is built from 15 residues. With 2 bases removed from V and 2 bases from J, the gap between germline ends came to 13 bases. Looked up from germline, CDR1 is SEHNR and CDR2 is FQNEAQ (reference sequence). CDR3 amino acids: CASSLLADVTYEQYF. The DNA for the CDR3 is TGTGCCAGCAGCTTACTAGCCGATGTTACCTACGAGCAGTACTTC. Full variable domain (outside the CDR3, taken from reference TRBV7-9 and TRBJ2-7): DTGVSQNPRHKITKRGQNVTFRCDPISEHNRLYWYRQTLGQGPEFLTYFQNEAQLEKSRLLSDRFSAERPKGSFSTLEIQRTEQGDSAMYLCASSLLADVTYEQYFGPGTRLTVT.

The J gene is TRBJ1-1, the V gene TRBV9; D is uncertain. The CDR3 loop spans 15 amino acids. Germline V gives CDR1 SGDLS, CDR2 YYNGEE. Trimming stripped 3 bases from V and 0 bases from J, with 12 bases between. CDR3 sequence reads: CASSAASAMNTEAFF. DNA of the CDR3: TGTGCCAGCAGCGCGGCGTCAGCGATGAACACTGAAGCTTTCTTT.

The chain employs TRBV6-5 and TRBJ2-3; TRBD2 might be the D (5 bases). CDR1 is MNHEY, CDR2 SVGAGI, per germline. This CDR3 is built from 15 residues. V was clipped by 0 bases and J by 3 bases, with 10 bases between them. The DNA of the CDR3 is TGTGCCAGCAGTTACTCGGGCAGGAGGACAGATACGCAGTATTTT. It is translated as CASSYSGRRTDTQYF.